This paragraph covers one TCR beta chain sequence. Its target is unknown. Profiled with immunoSEQ multiplex PCR; TCRdb holds only in-frame clones, not every one. Of more than 95,000 clones in the sample, roughly 92% were seen once. This record belongs to a study of Tregs in tolerant kidney transplant recipients. Regarding the study as a whole: Few patients were studied, so findings need validation in larger groups.

The sequencing input was CD4+ T cells from blood. The sequence derives from a human donor in good health.

CDR3 sequence reads: CASSTGTDYGYTF. The CDR3 region has the DNA TGTGCCAGCAGCACCGGGACAGACTATGGCTACACCTTC. The V call is TRBV7-3, the J call TRBJ1-2; TRBD1 matches 7 bases. Germline V gene lookup returns CDR1 SGHTA and CDR2 FQGTGA. CDR3 length: 13 residues. V shed 5 bases, J shed 3 bases, and the junction held 3 bases outside the gene matches.